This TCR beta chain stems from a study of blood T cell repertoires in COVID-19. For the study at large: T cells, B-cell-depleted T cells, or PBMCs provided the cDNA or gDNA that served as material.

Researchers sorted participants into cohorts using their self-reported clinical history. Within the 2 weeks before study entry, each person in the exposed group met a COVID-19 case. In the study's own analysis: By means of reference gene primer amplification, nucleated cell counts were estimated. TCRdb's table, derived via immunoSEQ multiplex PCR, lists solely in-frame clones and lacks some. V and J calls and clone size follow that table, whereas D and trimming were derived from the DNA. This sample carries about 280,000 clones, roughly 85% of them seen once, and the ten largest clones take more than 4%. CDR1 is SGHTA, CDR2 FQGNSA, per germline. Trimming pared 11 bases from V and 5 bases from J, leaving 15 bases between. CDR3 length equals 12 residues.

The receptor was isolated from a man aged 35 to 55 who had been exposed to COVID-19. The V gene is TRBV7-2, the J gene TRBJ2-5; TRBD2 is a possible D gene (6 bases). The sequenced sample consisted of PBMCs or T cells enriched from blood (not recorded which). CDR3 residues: CAGGKPSETQYF. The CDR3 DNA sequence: TGTGCCGGGGGGAAACCTTCCGAGACCCAGTACTTC.